Detailed here is one T cell receptor (beta chain). The target antigen is unknown. The PCR employed 60 Vbeta primers together with 13 Jbeta primers. The repertoire was sequenced with immunoSEQ multiplex PCR; TCRdb's copy has only in-frame clones and lacks some. The sample has about 150,000 clones, approximately 80% seen once. The data originate from a study of cytomegalovirus exposure and HLA in healthy donors. Study summary: Early released data had about 80 million unique TCRs, all coming from HLA-typed donors.

There are 15 residues in the CDR3. The V gene's germline CDR1 is SGHRS and CDR2 YFSETQ. The germline V and J ends were trimmed by 1 base and 3 bases, with 11 bases remaining between them. Study outcomes and limitations: TCR beta chains numbering more than 150 were designated cytomegalovirus-associated.

This chain connects TRBV5-1 to TRBJ2-1; possibly TRBD1 for D (5 bases). The specimen was PBMCs. This clonotype originated in a woman aged 40 to 50 in good health and CMV-seropositive. DNA of the CDR3: TGCGCCAGCAGCTTGAGGGGTGAGCTCTACAATGAGCAGTTCTTC. Protein: CASSLRGELYNEQFF.